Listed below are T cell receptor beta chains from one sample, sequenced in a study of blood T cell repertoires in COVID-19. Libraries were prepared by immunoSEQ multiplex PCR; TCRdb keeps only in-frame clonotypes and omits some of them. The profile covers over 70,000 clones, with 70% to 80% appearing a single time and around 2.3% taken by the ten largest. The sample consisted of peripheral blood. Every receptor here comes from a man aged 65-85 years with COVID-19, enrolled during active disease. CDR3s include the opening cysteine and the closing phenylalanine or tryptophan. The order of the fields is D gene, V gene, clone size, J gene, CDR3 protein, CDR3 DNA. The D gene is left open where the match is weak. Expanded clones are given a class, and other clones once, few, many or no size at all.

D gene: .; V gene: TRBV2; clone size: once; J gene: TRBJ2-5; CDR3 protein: CASDPTAQETQYF; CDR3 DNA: TGTGCCAGCGACCCGACAGCCCAAGAGACCCAGTACTTC
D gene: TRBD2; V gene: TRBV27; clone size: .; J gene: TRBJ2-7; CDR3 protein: CASSLEAAPWSGVTYEQYF; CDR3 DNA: TGTGCCAGCAGTCTTGAGGCTGCTCCGTGGAGCGGGGTAACCTACGAGCAGTACTTC
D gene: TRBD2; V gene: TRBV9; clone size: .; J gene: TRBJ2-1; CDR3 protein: CASSVVGLAERNEQFF; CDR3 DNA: TGTGCCAGCAGCGTAGTAGGACTAGCGGAAAGGAATGAGCAGTTCTTC
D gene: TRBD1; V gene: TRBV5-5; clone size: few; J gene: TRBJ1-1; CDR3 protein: CASSRTGVPNTEAFF; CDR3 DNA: TGTGCCAGCAGCCGAACAGGGGTCCCCAACACTGAAGCTTTCTTT
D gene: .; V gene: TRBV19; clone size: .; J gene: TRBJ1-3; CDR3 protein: CASSPDTLIMGNTIYF; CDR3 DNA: TGTGCCAGTAGTCCGGACACCCTCATCATGGGAAACACCATATATTTT
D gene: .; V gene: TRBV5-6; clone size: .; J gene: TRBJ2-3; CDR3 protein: CASSLGLESDTQYF; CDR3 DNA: TGTGCCAGCAGCTTGGGACTAGAGTCAGATACGCAGTATTTT
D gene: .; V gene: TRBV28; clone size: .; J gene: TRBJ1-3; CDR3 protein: CASSTRGNTIYF; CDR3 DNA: TGTGCCAGCAGTACGCGGGGAAACACCATATATTTT
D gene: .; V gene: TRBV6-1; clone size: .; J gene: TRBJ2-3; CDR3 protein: CASSERQGGTDTQYF; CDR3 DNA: TGTGCCAGCAGTGAACGGCAGGGTGGCACAGATACGCAGTATTTT
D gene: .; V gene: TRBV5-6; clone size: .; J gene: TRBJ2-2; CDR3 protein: CASSLPRFLRGELFF; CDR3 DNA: TGTGCCAGCAGCTTGCCACGGTTCCTTAGAGGGGAGCTGTTTTTT
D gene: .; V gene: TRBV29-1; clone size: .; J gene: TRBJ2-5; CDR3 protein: CSVGGGIQETQYF; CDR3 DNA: TGCAGCGTTGGGGGCGGGATCCAAGAGACCCAGTACTTC
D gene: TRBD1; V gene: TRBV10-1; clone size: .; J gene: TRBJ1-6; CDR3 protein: CASSELKGSRLEQGHNSPLHF; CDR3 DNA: TGCGCCAGCAGTGAGCTTAAGGGTAGTCGGTTAGAACAGGGGCATAATTCACCCCTCCACTTT
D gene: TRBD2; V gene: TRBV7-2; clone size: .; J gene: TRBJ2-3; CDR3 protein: CASSFSGSDTQYF; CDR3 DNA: TGTGCCAGCAGCTTTAGCGGGAGCGATACGCAGTATTTT
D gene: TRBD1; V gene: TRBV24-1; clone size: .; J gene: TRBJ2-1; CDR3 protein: CATSDLGTGPRSYNEQFF; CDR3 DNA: TGTGCCACCAGTGACCTCGGGACAGGACCCAGGTCCTACAATGAGCAGTTCTTC
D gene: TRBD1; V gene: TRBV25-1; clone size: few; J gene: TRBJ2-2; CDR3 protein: CASNRDSPFSGELFF; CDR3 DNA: TGTGCCAGCAACCGGGACAGCCCTTTCTCCGGGGAGCTGTTTTTT
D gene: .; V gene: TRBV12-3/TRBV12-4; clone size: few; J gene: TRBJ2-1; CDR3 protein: CASRPNRAQQFF; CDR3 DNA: TGTGCCAGCAGACCGAACAGGGCCCAGCAGTTCTTC
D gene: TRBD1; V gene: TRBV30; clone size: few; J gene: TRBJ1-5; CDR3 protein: CAWNRGTAGNQPQHF; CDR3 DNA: TGTGCCTGGAACCGCGGGACAGCGGGCAATCAGCCCCAGCATTTT
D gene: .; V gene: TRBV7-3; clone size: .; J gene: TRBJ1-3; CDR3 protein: CASSLLQGNTIYF; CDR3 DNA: TGTGCCAGCAGCTTATTGCAGGGAAACACCATATATTTT
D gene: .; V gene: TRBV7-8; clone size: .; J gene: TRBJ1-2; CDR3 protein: CASSGDSLYGYTF; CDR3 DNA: TGTGCCAGCAGCGGCGACAGCCTCTATGGCTACACCTTC
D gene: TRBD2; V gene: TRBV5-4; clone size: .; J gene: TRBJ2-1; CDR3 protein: CASSPAPGLVFNEQFF; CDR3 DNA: TGTGCCAGCAGCCCAGCTCCTGGACTAGTGTTCAATGAGCAGTTCTTC
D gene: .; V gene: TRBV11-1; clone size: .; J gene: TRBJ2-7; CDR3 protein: CASSGHYEQYF; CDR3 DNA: TGTGCCAGCAGCGGCCACTACGAGCAGTACTTC
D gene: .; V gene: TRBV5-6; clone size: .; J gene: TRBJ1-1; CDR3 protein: CASSLAIDGSAAFF; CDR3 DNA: TGTGCCAGCAGCTTGGCTATTGACGGATCAGCGGCTTTCTTT
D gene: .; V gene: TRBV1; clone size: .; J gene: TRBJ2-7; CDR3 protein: CTSSQDLRLAGPYEQYF; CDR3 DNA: TGCACCAGCAGCCAAGATTTGAGACTAGCGGGGCCCTACGAGCAGTACTTC
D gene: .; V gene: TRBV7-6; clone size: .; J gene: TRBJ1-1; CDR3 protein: CASSHGSAEEAFF; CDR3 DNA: TGTGCCAGCAGCCACGGGAGCGCGGAAGAAGCTTTCTTT
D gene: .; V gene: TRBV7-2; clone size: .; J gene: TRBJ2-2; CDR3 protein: CASSLVELTNTGELFF; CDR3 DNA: TGTGCCAGCAGCTTAGTAGAGTTAACGAACACCGGGGAGCTGTTTTTT
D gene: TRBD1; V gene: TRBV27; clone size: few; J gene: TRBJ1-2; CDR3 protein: CASSLIRGQNYGYTF; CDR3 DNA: TGTGCCAGCAGTTTAATTCGGGGACAGAACTATGGCTACACCTTC
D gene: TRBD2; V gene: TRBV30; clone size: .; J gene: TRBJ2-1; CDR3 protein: CAWSVRTSGEQFF; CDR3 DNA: TGTGCCTGGAGTGTGAGGACTAGCGGGGAGCAGTTCTTC
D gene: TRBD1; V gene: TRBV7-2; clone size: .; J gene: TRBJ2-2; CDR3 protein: CASSQRTGGFGELFF; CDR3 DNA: TGTGCCAGCAGCCAAAGGACAGGGGGCTTCGGGGAGCTGTTTTTT
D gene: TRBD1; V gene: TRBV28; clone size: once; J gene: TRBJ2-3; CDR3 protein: CASSILRGRGTDTQYF; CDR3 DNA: TGTGCCAGCAGCATCCTTAGGGGGCGAGGCACAGATACGCAGTATTTT
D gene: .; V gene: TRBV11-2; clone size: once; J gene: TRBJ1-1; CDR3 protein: CASGRTAEAFF; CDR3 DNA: TGTGCCAGCGGACGGACAGCTGAAGCTTTCTTT
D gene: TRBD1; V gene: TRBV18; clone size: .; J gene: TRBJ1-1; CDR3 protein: CASSRQGEAFF; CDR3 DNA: TGTGCCAGCTCACGACAGGGTGAAGCTTTCTTT
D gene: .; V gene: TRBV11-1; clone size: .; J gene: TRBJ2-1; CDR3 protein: CASSLHDGRNNEQFF; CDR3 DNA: TGTGCCAGCAGCCTCCACGATGGCCGTAACAATGAGCAGTTCTTC
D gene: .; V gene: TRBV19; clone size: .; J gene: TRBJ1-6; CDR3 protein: CASSWSNSPLHF; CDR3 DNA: TGTGCCAGTAGTTGGAGTAATTCACCCCTCCACTTT
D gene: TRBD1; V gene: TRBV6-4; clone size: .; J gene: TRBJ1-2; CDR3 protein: CASSETGRGDGYTF; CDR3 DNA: TGTGCCAGCAGTGAGACAGGGAGAGGGGATGGCTACACCTTC
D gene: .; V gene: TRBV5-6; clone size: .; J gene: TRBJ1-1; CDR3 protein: CASSRLGQFLLGAFF; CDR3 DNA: TGTGCCAGCAGCCGCCTAGGACAGTTTCTTCTAGGAGCTTTCTTT
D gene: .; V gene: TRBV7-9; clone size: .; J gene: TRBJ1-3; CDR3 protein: CASSQVGPGNTIYF; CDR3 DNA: TGTGCCAGCAGCCAGGTGGGTCCTGGAAACACCATATATTTT
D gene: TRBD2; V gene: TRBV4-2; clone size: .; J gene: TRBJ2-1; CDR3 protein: CASSRDPVASGIEQFF; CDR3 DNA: TGTGCCAGCAGCCGAGACCCTGTGGCTAGCGGGATTGAGCAGTTCTTC
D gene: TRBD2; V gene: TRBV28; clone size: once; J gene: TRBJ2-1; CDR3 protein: CASSPPGLAQISYNEQFF; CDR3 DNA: TGTGCCAGCAGTCCCCCGGGACTAGCGCAAATTTCCTACAATGAGCAGTTCTTC
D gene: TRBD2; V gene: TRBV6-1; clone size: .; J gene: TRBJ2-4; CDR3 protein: CASSESAGGSNIQYF; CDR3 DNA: TGTGCCAGCAGTGAATCGGCGGGAGGTTCAAACATTCAGTACTTC
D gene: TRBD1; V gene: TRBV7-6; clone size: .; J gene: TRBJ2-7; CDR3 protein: CASSPSTGGFFYEQYF; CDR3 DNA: TGTGCCAGCAGCCCATCGACAGGGGGGTTCTTCTACGAGCAGTACTTC
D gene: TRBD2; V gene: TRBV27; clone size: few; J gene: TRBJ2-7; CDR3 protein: CASSPGLAGAGEQYF; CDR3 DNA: TGTGCCAGCAGTCCCGGACTAGCGGGAGCTGGAGAGCAGTACTTC
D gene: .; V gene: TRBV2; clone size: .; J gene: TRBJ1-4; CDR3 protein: CASSVRPRGSNPKLFF; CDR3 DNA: TGTGCCAGCAGTGTGCGGCCTAGGGGTTCGAACCCCAAACTGTTTTTT
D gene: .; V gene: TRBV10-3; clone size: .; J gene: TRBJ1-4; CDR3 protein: CASGHEINEKLFF; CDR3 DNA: TGTGCCTCCGGACACGAAATTAATGAAAAACTGTTTTTT
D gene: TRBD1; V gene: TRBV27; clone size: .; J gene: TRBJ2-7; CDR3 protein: CASRRGGQGYEQYF; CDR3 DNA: TGTGCCAGCAGAAGAGGAGGACAGGGTTACGAGCAGTACTTC
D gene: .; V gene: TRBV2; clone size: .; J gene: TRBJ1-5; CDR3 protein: CASSEGGDQPQHF; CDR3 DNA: TGTGCCAGCAGTGAGGGGGGGGATCAGCCCCAGCATTTT
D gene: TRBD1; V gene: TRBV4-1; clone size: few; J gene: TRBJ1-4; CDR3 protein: CASSQDQWDRGPREKLFF; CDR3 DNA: TGCGCCAGCAGCCAAGATCAATGGGACAGGGGGCCGAGGGAAAAACTGTTTTTT
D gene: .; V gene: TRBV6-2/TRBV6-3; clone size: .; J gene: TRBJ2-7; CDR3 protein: CASSPRRLVYEQYF; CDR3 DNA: TGTGCCAGCAGCCCGAGGCGTCTAGTCTACGAGCAGTACTTC
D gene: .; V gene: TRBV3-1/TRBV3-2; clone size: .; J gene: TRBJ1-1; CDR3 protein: CASSQDLPRCTEAFF; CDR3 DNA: TGTGCCAGCAGCCAAGATCTCCCCAGGTGCACTGAAGCTTTCTTT
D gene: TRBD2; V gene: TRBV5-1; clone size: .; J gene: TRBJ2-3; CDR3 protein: CASSPGLAGGSGDTQYF; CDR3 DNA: TGCGCCAGCAGCCCCGGACTAGCGGGAGGTTCCGGAGATACGCAGTATTTT